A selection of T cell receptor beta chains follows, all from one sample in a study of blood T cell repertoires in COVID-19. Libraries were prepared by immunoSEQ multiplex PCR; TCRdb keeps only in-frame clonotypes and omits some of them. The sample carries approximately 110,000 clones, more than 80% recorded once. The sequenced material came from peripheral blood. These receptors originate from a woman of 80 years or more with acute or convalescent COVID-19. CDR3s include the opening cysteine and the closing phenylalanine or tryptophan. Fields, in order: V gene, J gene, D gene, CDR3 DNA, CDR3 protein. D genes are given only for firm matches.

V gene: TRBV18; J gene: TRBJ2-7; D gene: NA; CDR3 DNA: TGTGCCAGCTCACCACCGTGGGGCGCGGCCTACGAGCAGTACTTC; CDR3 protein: CASSPPWGAAYEQYF
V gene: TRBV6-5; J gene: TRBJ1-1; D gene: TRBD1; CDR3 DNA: TGTGCCAGCAGTTACAGGGGGGACAGAGTTAACACTGAAGCTTTCTTT; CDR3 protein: CASSYRGDRVNTEAFF
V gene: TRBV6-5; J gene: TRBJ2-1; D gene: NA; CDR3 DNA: TGTGCCAGCAGTCGGGACAACAATGAGCAGTTCTTC; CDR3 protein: CASSRDNNEQFF
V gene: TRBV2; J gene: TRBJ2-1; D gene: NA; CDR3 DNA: TGTGCCAGCGGGCGGGACGGAAACAATGAGCAGTTCTTC; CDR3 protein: CASGRDGNNEQFF
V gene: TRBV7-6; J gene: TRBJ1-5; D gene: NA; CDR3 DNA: TGTGCCAGCAGCCCACAGGGTTTGGATCAGCCCCAGCATTTT; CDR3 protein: CASSPQGLDQPQHF
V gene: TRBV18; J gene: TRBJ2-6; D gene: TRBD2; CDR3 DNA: TGTGCCAGCTCACCCATCGGGACTAGCGGCTCTGGGGCCAACGTCCTGACTTTC; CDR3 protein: CASSPIGTSGSGANVLTF
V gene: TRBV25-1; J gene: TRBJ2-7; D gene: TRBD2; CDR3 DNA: TGTGCCAGCAGTGGACCCAGCGGGGGCATCACCTACGAGCAGTACTTC; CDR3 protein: CASSGPSGGITYEQYF
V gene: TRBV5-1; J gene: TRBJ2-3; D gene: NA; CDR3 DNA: TGCGCCAGCAGCAACGGAGGGGGCCCCCTTAGCACAGATACGCAGTATTTT; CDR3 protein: CASSNGGGPLSTDTQYF
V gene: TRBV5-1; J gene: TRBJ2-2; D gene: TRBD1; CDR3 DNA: TGCGCCAGCAGCTCGATGGGTGACAGGGGGAACACCGGGGAGCTGTTTTTT; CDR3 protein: CASSSMGDRGNTGELFF
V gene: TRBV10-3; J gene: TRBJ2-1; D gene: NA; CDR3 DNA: TGTGCCATCAGTCCGGGGGGCTCTTACAATGAGCAGTTCTTC; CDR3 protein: CAISPGGSYNEQFF